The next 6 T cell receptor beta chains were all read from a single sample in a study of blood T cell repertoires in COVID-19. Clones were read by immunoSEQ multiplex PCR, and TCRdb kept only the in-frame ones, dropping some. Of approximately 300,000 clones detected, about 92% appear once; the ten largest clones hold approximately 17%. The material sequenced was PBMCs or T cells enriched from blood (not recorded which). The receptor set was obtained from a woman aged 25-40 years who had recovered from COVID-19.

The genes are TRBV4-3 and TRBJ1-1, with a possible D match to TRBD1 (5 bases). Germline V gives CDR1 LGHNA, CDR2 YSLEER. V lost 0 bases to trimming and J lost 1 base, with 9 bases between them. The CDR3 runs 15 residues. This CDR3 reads CASSQDPQENTEAFF. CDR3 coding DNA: TGCGCCAGCAGCCAAGATCCACAGGAGAACACTGAAGCTTTCTTT.

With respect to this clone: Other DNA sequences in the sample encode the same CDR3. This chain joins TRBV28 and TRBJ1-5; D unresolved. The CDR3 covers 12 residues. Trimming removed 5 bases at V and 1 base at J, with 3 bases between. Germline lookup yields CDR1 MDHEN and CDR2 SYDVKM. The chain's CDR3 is CASSVSNQPQHF. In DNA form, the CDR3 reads TGTGCCAGCAGTGTAAGCAATCAGCCCCAGCATTTT.

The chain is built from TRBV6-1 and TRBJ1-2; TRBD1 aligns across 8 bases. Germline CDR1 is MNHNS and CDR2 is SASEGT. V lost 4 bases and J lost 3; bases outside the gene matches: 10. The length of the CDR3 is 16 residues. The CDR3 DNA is TGTGCCAGCAGTGCGACAGGGGAAATGTTTGACTATGGCTACACCTTC. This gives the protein CASSATGEMFDYGYTF.

The CDR3 DNA reads TGTGCCAGCAGCTTAGTAGCTAGCGGCCGTAGGTCCTACGAGCAGTACTTC. Translation gives CASSLVASGRRSYEQYF. V and J are TRBV7-2 and TRBJ2-7, with TRBD2 identical over 7 bases. Germline V gives CDR1 SGHTA, CDR2 FQGNSA. The trim removed 1 base at V and 1 base at J, leaving 10 bases unmatched. CDR3 length: 17 amino acids.

CDR3 nucleotide sequence: TGTGCCAGCACCTCACAGGGTAGGGAGCAGTTCTTC. Encoded protein: CASTSQGREQFF. The genes are TRBV28 and TRBJ2-1; a weak D match, TRBD1 (6 bases). This CDR3 comprises 12 residues. The germline CDR1 and CDR2 sequences are MDHEN and SYDVKM. V lost 7 bases and J lost 10, with 14 bases in between. The full variable domain, completed using reference TRBV28 and TRBJ2-1, is DVKVTQSSRYLVKRTGEKVFLECVQDMDHENMFWYRQDPGLGLRLIYFSYDVKMKEKGDIPEGYSVSREKKERFSLILESASTNQTSMYLCASTSQGREQFFGPGTRLTVL.

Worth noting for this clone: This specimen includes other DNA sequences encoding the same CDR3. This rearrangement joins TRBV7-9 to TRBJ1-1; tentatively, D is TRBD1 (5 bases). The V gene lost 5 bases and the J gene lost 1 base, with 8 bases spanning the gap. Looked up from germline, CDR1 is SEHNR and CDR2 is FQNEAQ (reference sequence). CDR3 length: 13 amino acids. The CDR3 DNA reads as TGTGCCAGCAGCCTTAGGGGGAACACTGAAGCTTTCTTT. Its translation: CASSLRGNTEAFF. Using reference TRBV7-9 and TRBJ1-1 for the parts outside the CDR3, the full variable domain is DTGVSQNPRHKITKRGQNVTFRCDPISEHNRLYWYRQTLGQGPEFLTYFQNEAQLEKSRLLSDRFSAERPKGSFSTLEIQRTEQGDSAMYLCASSLRGNTEAFFGQGTRLTVV.